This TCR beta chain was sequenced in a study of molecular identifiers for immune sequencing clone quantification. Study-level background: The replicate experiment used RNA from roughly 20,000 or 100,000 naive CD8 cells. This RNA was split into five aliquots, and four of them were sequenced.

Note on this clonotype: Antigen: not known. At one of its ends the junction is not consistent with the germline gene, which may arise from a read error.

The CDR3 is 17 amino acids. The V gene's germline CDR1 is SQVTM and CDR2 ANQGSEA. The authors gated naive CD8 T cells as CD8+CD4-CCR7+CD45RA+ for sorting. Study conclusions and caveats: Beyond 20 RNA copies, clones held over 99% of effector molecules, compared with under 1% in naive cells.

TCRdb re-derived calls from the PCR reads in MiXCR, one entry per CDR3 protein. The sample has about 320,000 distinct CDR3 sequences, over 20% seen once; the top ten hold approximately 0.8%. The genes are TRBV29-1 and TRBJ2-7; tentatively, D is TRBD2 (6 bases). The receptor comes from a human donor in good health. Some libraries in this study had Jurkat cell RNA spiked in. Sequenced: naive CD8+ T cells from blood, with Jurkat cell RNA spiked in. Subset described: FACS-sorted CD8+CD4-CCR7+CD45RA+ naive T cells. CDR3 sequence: CSAEGPVRDGGAYEQYF. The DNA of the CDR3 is TGCAGCGCTGAAGGGCCCGTCCGGGACGGCGGGGCCTACGAGCAGTACTTC.